This T cell receptor beta chain originates from a study of Ad26.COV2.S vaccination and SARS-CoV-2 variants. In its sample, this clone was seen a few times. Treatment meaning: about 20 received Ad26.COV2.S at low or high dose, single or two shots; roughly five received placebo; per-sample allocation not given. Repertoires come from day 63 after the first vaccine or placebo injection. Sequencing used immunoSEQ multiplex PCR; TCRdb keeps in-frame clones, though not all of them. The profile shows 400,000 to 450,000 clones, approximately 92% of them singletons. This CDR3 has 13 residues. V was trimmed by 5 bases and J by 5 bases, leaving 10 bases between them. CDR1 WNHNN and CDR2 SYGVQD come from the germline V gene (reference sequence).

The source is a person aged 18-60 years who received the Ad26.COV2.S COVID-19 vaccine or a placebo. V and J are TRBV10-1 and TRBJ2-1; no clear D gene. This specimen was peripheral blood, taken in a trial of Ad26.COV2.S vaccine versus placebo. The chain's CDR3 is CASSNYRDNEQFF. The CDR3 DNA is TGCGCCAGCAGTAACTACCGGGACAATGAGCAGTTCTTC.